This paragraph reports one T cell receptor beta chain. Its specificity is unknown. V lost 3 bases and J 11 bases, leaving 13 bases between the germline ends. CDR3 length equals 11 residues. Germline loops: CDR1 DFQATT, CDR2 SNEGSKA (reference sequence). This entry comes from a study of blood T cells in healthy people across ages. Study-level results: Age brought a roughly linear fall in TCR beta diversity measured per million T cells. Donor CMV status, an unknown factor, possibly confounded changes in expanded clonotypes.

Primers used in a second PCR of about 7 to 12 cycles were a sample-barcoded 5' primer and a J-beta primer mix. A single record per CDR3 protein comes from TCRdb applying MiXCR to the 5' RACE reads. The table lists hundreds of thousands of distinct CDR3 sequences, around 45% of them singletons, with roughly 19% in the top ten. Every donor contributed about 10 milliliters of peripheral blood by blood draw. A minimum of 7 million PBMCs was isolated per sample. The genes are TRBV20-1 and TRBJ1-1; no clear D gene. Input material: blood. This clonotype originated in a man between 60 and 75 years old in good health. The CDR3 sequence is CSASDLPNAFF. The DNA of the CDR3 is TGCAGTGCTAGTGACCTCCCGAATGCTTTCTTT.